This record covers a single TCR beta chain. Its antigen is currently unknown. Alongside blood RNA obtained from unsorted whole blood, germline DNA was also extracted. This sample was included in a study of tumor-infiltrating lymphocytes in primary liver carcinoma. Study information: Tissue type made little difference to sample yields of roughly 3.5 to 7.13 million productive TCRbeta reads.

Study-wide results and caveats: Overlap in tumor-adjacent and tumor-blood pairs fell below that of tumor region pairs.

Deletions cut 2 bases from V and 6 bases from J, with 17 bases between. Germline V gene sequence: CDR1 MNHEY, CDR2 SVGAGI. The CDR3 has 16 residues. Researchers generated TCR beta cDNA from around 510 ng of total RNA, relying on a constant-region primer. Three nested multiplex PCR rounds of slightly modified ARM-PCR generated TCR beta libraries. Two initial PCR rounds of around 10 cycles each paired TRBV1-TRBV30 forward primers with a C-beta reverse primer. In TCRdb, the multiplex PCR reads were re-called with MiXCR into one record per CDR3 protein. The sample contains fewer than 250,000 distinct CDR3 sequences, less than 65% of which appear only once.

This TCR derives from a woman aged 55-75 years with primary liver carcinoma and hepatitis B virus infection. This chain connects TRBV6-5 to TRBJ2-1, with D maybe TRBD2 (6 bases). Sequenced material: peripheral blood. The CDR3: CASSYTSRSTPNEQFF. CDR3 sequence (DNA): TGTGCCAGCAGTTACACTAGCAGGAGTACCCCCAATGAGCAGTTCTTC.